These 20 T cell receptor beta chains share one sample of origin, sequenced in a study of cytomegalovirus exposure and HLA in healthy donors. A multiplex PCR was run with 60 Vbeta primers and 13 Jbeta primers. Some clones are missing from TCRdb's copy, which holds only in-frame ones; the method was immunoSEQ multiplex PCR. This sample has about 62,000 clones, with 70% to 90% found just once. The sample was PBMCs. All receptors come from a man aged 18 to 30 in good health and CMV-seronegative.

The V and J genes are TRBV9 and TRBJ1-1; tentatively, D is TRBD1 (6 bases). The germline CDR1 and CDR2 sequences are SGDLS and YYNGEE. CDR3 length: 14 amino acids. V gave up 2 bases and J gave up 0 bases, with 8 bases separating them. The CDR3 DNA reads TGTGCCAGCAGCGTCACAGGGCTGAACACTGAAGCTTTCTTT. This translates into CASSVTGLNTEAFF.

The V call is TRBV11-2, the J call TRBJ1-2; D remains unclear. The germline V and J ends were trimmed by 3 bases and 8 bases, with 16 bases remaining between them. The germline CDR1 and CDR2 sequences are SGHAT and FQNNGV. CDR3 length: 14 amino acids. The CDR3 is CASSFSGSPEGYTF. The CDR3 coding sequence is TGTGCCAGCAGCTTCTCCGGGTCCCCGGAAGGCTACACCTTC. The variable domain in full, completed from reference TRBV11-2 and TRBJ1-2, reads EAGVAQSPRYKIIEKRQSVAFWCNPISGHATLYWYQQILGQGPKLLIQFQNNGVVDDSQLPKDRFSAERLKGVDSTLKIQPAKLEDSAVYLCASSFSGSPEGYTFGSGTRLTVV.

The J gene is TRBJ1-4, the V gene TRBV28; D is unclear. The length of the CDR3 is 13 residues. Trimming removed 1 base from V and 6 bases from J, with 6 bases in between. Germline CDR1 and CDR2: MDHEN and SYDVKM. CDR3 protein: CASSLYSYEKLFF. CDR3 bases: TGTGCCAGCAGTTTATACAGCTATGAAAAACTGTTTTTT.

The V call is TRBV19, the J call TRBJ2-7; TRBD1 agrees at 10 bases. CDR1 is LNHDA and CDR2 is SQIVND in the germline V gene (reference sequence). The J segment lost 5 bases and the V segment lost 11 bases, leaving 9 bases of the junction unmatched. The CDR3 has 13 residues. CDR3 coding DNA: TGTGCCTCCAGGGACAGGGGTTCCCACGAGCAGTACTTC. Its protein product is CASRDRGSHEQYF.

This clone was seen only once. This chain uses TRBV5-6 with TRBJ2-7; TRBD2 aligns across 9 bases. Per the germline V gene, CDR1 is SGHDT and CDR2 is YYEEEE. The CDR3 length is 15 residues. Trimming at V came to 2 bases and at J to 3 bases, leaving 6 bases not matched to a gene. CDR3 in DNA: TGTGCCAGCAGCTTTCTGCGGGGGGGGATCTACGAGCAGTACTTC. Protein: CASSFLRGGIYEQYF.

This sequence joins TRBV4-1 and TRBJ2-5; TRBD2 agrees at 7 bases. Germline V gene data show CDR1 as MGHRA and CDR2 as YSYEKL. The CDR3 contains 14 residues. The junction had 4 bases not matched to a gene; V was cut back by 1 base and J by 5 bases. This CDR3 reads CASSQASGVETQYF. The CDR3 nucleotides are TGCGCCAGCAGCCAAGCCAGCGGGGTGGAGACCCAGTACTTC.

The chain employs TRBV5-1 and TRBJ2-7; D remains ambiguous. Trimming took 0 bases from V and 1 from J, leaving 8 bases between them. The germline V gene encodes CDR1 SGHRS and CDR2 YFSETQ. The CDR3 length is 14 residues. The CDR3 here is CASSLALGSYEQYF. DNA of the CDR3: TGCGCCAGCAGCTTGGCCCTCGGTTCCTACGAGCAGTACTTC.

This rearrangement joins TRBV9 to TRBJ1-1; D uncertain. Germline V gene data show CDR1 as SGDLS and CDR2 as YYNGEE. The CDR3 is made up of 14 amino acids. V was cut by 0 bases and J by 1 base, with 7 bases left in between. The CDR3 DNA follows: TGTGCCAGCAGCGTAGCTTCCTGGAACACTGAAGCTTTCTTT. It is translated as CASSVASWNTEAFF.

The CDR3 nucleotides are TGTGCCTGGACTCGACAGGGGAATGAGCAGTTCTTC. This encodes CAWTRQGNEQFF. The chain links TRBV30 to TRBJ2-1; 8 bases match TRBD1. Unmatched junction bases numbered 3, after V lost 4 bases and J lost 7 bases. CDR1 is GTSNPN and CDR2 is SVGIG in the germline V gene (reference sequence). This CDR3 is 12 amino acids long.

The V gene is TRBV6-4, the J gene TRBJ1-5; D call uncertain. Trimming took off 5 bases at V and 2 bases at J, with 13 bases between the two ends. This CDR3 is 15 amino acids long. Germline values: CDR1 MRHNA, CDR2 SNTAGT. The CDR3 DNA follows: TGTGCCAGCAGTCGCCGCTGGCTCGGCAATCAGCCCCAGCATTTT. Residues: CASSRRWLGNQPQHF.

The CDR3 nucleotides are TGCGCCAGCAGCTTCACTGGGACAGGGCGAGAAAAACTGTTTTTT. It specifies CASSFTGTGREKLFF. This chain uses TRBV5-1 with TRBJ1-4; 9 bases line up with TRBD1. Germline V CDR1 and CDR2: SGHRS, YFSETQ. This CDR3 comprises 15 residues. Losses at the gene ends were 2 bases for V and 8 bases for J; bases not matched to a gene: 7.

A note on this clone: Different DNA sequences within this sample yield the same CDR3. Written as DNA, the CDR3 is TGTGCCAGCAGCCTTTACAGGGGCCCCTCCTACGAGCAGTACTTC. Its protein product is CASSLYRGPSYEQYF. This chain links TRBV7-8 with TRBJ2-7, with 7 bases lining up with TRBD1. The CDR3 is 15 amino acids. CDR1 is SGHVS, CDR2 FQNEAQ, per germline. With 5 bases clipped from V and 0 bases from J, the junction kept 7 bases outside the gene matches.

This clone has just one count. This rearrangement joins TRBV6-5 to TRBJ2-7, with 7 bases fitting TRBD1. This CDR3 contains 13 residues. V shed 0 bases and J 6 bases; nucleotides not matched to a gene: 2. Germline CDR1 is MNHEY and CDR2 is SVGAGI. The CDR3: CASSYSPGGEQYF. In DNA, the CDR3 is TGTGCCAGCAGTTACTCTCCAGGGGGCGAGCAGTACTTC.

The chain uses TRBV5-4 and TRBJ2-2; TRBD1 is a possible D gene (5 bases). Germline lookup yields CDR1 SGHNT and CDR2 YYREEE (reference sequence). The length of the CDR3 is 13 residues. Between the trimmed V and J ends, which lost 0 bases and 6 bases, there was a span of 6 bases. CDR3 nucleotide sequence: TGTGCCAGCAGCTTGGAACAGGCCGGGGAGCTGTTTTTT. Its translation is CASSLEQAGELFF.

The rearrangement links TRBV27 to TRBJ2-7, with D possibly being TRBD1 (5 bases). V dropped 5 bases and J dropped 0 bases, with 8 bases sitting between them. Germline values: CDR1 MNHEY, CDR2 SMNVEV (reference sequence). The CDR3 covers 13 residues. DNA of the CDR3: TGTGCCAGCAGTACAGGTAGCTCCTACGAGCAGTACTTC. Protein sequence: CASSTGSSYEQYF.

The count of this clone is one. The chain joins TRBV7-9 to TRBJ2-7; D might be TRBD2 (7 bases). Trimming stripped 5 bases from V and 1 base from J, with 15 bases between. The germline V gene has CDR1 SEHNR and CDR2 FQNEAQ (reference sequence). The CDR3 spans 15 residues. The CDR3 DNA sequence: TGTGCCAGCAGCCTAGGGGAGGGGGTGTCCTACGAGCAGTACTTC. Its translation: CASSLGEGVSYEQYF.

This chain connects TRBV28 to TRBJ1-6; 8 bases map to TRBD1. J gave up 7 bases and V 4 bases, and 12 bases lay outside the gene matches. In germline, CDR1 is MDHEN, CDR2 SYDVKM. The CDR3 has 17 residues. CDR3 nucleotide sequence: TGTGCCAGCAGTTCCCCCGGGACAGGATTGGGGAATTCACCCCTCCACTTT. Its translation is CASSSPGTGLGNSPLHF.

This clone was recorded once. The chain employs TRBV6-5 and TRBJ2-2; TRBD1 aligns across 9 bases. The V gene's germline CDR1 is MNHEY and CDR2 SVGAGI. The CDR3 loop spans 15 amino acids. V shed 7 bases and J 1 base; nucleotides not matched to a gene: 4. The CDR3 coding sequence is TGTGCCAGCACTAGACAGGGGGGGAACACCGGGGAGCTGTTTTTT. Encoded protein: CASTRQGGNTGELFF.

CDR3 DNA sequence: TGTGCCATCAGTGTGGAACAGGGGGATCAGCCCCAGCATTTT. This codes for CAISVEQGDQPQHF. The J gene is TRBJ1-5, the V gene TRBV10-3; 8 positions match TRBD1. Germline-derived CDR1 and CDR2 are ENHRY and SYGVKD. The J segment lost 5 bases and the V segment lost 4 bases, leaving 4 bases of the junction unmatched. The CDR3 totals 14 residues.

V usage is TRBV29-1 and J usage is TRBJ2-1; TRBD2 matches at 12 bases. V trimming: 3 bases; J trimming: 1 base; junction bases outside the gene matches: 4. Germline lookup yields CDR1 SQVTM and CDR2 ANQGSEA. The CDR3 has 16 residues. This CDR3 reads CSVEQLAGGSYNEQFF. The CDR3 coding sequence is TGCAGCGTTGAGCAGCTAGCGGGGGGGTCCTACAATGAGCAGTTCTTC.